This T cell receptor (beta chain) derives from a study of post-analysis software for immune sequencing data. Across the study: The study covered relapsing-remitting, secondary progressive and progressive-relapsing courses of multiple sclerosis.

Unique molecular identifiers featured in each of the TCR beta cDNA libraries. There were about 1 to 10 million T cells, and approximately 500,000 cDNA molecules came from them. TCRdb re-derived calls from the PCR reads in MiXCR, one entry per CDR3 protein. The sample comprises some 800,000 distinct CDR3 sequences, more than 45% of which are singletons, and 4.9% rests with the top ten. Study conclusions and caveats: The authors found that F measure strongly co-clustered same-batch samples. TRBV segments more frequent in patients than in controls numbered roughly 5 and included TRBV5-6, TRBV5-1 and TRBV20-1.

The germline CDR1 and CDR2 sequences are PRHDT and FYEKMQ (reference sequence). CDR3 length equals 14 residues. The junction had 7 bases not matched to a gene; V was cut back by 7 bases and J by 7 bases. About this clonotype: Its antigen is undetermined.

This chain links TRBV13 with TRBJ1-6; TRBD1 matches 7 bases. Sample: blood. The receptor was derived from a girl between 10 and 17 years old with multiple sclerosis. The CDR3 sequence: CASNRQGENSPLHF. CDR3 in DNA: TGTGCCAGCAACCGACAGGGTGAGAATTCACCCCTCCACTTT. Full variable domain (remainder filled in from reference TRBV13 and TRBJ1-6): AAGVIQSPRHLIKEKRETATLKCYPIPRHDTVYWYQQGPGQDPQFLISFYEKMQSDKGSIPDRFSAQQFSDYHSELNMSSLELGDSALYFCASNRQGENSPLHFGNGTRLTVT.